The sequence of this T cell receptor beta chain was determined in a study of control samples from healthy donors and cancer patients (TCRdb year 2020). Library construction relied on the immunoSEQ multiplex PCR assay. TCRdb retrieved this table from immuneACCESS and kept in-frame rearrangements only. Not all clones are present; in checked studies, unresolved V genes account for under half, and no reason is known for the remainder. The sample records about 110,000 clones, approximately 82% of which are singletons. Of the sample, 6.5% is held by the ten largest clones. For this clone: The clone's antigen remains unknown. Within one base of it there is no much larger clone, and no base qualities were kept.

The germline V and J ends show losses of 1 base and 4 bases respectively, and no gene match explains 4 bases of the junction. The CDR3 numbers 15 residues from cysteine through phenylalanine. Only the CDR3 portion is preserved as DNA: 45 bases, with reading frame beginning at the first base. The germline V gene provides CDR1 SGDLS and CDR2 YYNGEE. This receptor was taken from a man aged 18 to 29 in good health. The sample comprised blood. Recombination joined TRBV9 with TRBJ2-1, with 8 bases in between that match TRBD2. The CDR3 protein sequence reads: CASSVTGTRYNEQFF. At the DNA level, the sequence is TGTGCCAGCAGCGTAACCGGGACTAGATACAATGAGCAGTTCTTC.